The TCR beta chain under discussion was sequenced for a study of T cells in Graves' hyperthyroidism and ophthalmopathy. Worth noting for this clonotype: The antigen remains undetermined.

Hyperthyroidism, newly diagnosed and lasting under 2 months, affected patients aged 18 to 65. The PBMCs were sourced from fresh peripheral blood (less than 11 ml). Amplified TCR beta CDR3 regions came from RNA transcripts. An initial round of RT-PCR targeting the TCR CDR3 relied on the HTBI primer set. Via MiXCR, TCRdb re-called the multiplex PCR reads, giving one row per CDR3 protein. The sample records 250,000 to 300,000 distinct CDR3 sequences, roughly 14% being singletons. Study-wide points: From stable hyperthyroidism, ophthalmopathy was set apart by a 13 V-J model. Most clonotypes expanded in thyroid above 0.001 were likewise present in blood.

Trimming took 0 bases from V and 0 from J; bases not matched to a gene: 6. In germline, CDR1 is ENHRY, CDR2 SYGVKD. The CDR3 covers 19 residues. This TCR was sampled from a woman in her twenties or thirties with Graves' hyperthyroidism that later progressed to Graves' ophthalmopathy. Specimen: blood. The chain couples TRBV10-3 to TRBJ2-3; 13 nucleotides agree with TRBD2. DNA of the CDR3: TGTGCCATCAGTGAGTCGGCGGGACTAGCGGGAACTAGCACAGATACGCAGTATTTT. Its translation is CAISESAGLAGTSTDTQYF.